This record looks at one T cell receptor beta chain sequence and its context. Its antigen is still unknown. This sample was included in a study of CD4 T cells in relation to SARS-CoV-2 and coronaviruses. The junction had 9 bases not matched to a gene; V was cut back by 7 bases and J by 4 bases. The CDR3 has 14 amino acids. Germline lookup yields CDR1 MNHEY and CDR2 SVGAGI. Before the COVID-19 pandemic, during about 2011-2019, CD4+ T cells were taken from unexposed donors. After ten to eleven days of culture, CD4+ T cells were isolated. This table comes from immunoSEQ multiplex PCR, and its TCRdb copy is limited to in-frame clones, with some not included. The table shows approximately 17,000 clones, with 82% occurring only once. Findings and limits, study-wide: No crossreactivity against non-spike viral proteins was tested here.

This sequence was found in a human donor in good health. This sequence joins TRBV6-5 and TRBJ1-1, with TRBD1 matching 7 bases. Source material: CD4+ T cells from PBMCs, cultured in vitro. CDR3 coding DNA: TGTGCCAGCACCTTCACAGGGGAGGCCACTGAAGCTTTCTTT. Its protein is CASTFTGEATEAFF.